This T cell receptor (beta chain) was documented in a study of blood T cells in healthy people across ages. General study points: Expanded clonotype changes were possibly confounded by unknown donor CMV status. With age, beta diversity per million T cells declined roughly linearly, significantly by 35 to 40.

The second PCR ran about 6 to 11 cycles with a sample-barcoded 5' primer and J-beta primers. One entry per CDR3 protein results from TCRdb running MiXCR on the 5' RACE reads. The sample lists around 800,000 distinct CDR3 sequences; more than 40% were seen once. For this clonotype: Its specificity is unknown.

The germline V and J ends were trimmed by 4 bases and 6 bases, with 16 bases remaining between them. This CDR3 contains 14 residues. Germline CDR1 SGHDN, CDR2 FVKESK. The sample taken for sequencing was blood. The chain carries TRBV14 and TRBJ2-7; D may be TRBD1 or TRBD2 (5 bases each). The TCR originated in a man aged 55 to 70 in good health. In nucleotides, the CDR3 is TGTGCCAGCAGCCCAGGGACGGCACGAACCGAGCAGTACTTC. Translation: CASSPGTARTEQYF.